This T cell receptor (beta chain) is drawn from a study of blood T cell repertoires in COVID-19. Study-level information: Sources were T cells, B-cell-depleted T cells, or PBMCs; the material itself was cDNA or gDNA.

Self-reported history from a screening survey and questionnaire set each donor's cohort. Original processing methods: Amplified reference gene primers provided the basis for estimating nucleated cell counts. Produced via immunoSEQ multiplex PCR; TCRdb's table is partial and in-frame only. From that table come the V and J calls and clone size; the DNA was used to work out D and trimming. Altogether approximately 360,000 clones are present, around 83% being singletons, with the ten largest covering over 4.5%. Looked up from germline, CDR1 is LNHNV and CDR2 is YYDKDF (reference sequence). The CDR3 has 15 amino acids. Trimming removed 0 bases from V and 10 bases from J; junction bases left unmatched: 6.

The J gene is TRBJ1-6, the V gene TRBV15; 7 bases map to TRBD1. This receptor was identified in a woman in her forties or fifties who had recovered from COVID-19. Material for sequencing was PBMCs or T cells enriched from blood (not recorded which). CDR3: CATSRDRQGDSPLHF. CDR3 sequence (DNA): TGTGCCACCAGCAGAGATCGACAGGGAGACTCACCCCTCCACTTT.